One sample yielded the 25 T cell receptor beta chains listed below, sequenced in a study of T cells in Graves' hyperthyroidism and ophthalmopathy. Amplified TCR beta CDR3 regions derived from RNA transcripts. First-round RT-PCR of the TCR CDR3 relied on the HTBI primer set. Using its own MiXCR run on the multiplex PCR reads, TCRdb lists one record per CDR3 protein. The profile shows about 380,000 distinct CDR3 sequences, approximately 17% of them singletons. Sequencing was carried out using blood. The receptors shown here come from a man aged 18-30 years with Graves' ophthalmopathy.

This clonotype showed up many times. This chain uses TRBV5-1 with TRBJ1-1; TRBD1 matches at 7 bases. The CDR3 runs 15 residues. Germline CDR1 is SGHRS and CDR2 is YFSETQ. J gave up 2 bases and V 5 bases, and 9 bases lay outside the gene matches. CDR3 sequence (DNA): TGCGCCAGCAGTCCCCAGACAGGGATTAACACTGAAGCTTTCTTT. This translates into CASSPQTGINTEAFF.

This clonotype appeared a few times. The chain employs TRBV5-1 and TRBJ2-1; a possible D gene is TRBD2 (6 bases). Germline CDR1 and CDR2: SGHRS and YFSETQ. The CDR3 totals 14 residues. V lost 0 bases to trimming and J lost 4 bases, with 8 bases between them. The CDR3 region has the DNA TGCGCCAGCAGCTTGGGGGGGGAATACAATGAGCAGTTCTTC. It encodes CASSLGGEYNEQFF. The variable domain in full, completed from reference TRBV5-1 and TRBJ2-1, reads KAGVTQTPRYLIKTRGQQVTLSCSPISGHRSVSWYQQTPGQGLQFLFEYFSETQRNKGNFPGRFSGRQFSNSRSEMNVSTLELGDSALYLCASSLGGEYNEQFFGPGTRLTVL.

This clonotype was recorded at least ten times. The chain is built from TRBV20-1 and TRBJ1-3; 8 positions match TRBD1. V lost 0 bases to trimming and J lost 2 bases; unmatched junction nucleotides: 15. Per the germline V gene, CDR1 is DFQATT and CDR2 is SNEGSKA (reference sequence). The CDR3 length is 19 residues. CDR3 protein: CSARDRRVSGGATGNTIYF. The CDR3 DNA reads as TGCAGTGCTAGAGATCGCCGCGTGTCAGGGGGCGCTACTGGAAACACCATATATTTT.

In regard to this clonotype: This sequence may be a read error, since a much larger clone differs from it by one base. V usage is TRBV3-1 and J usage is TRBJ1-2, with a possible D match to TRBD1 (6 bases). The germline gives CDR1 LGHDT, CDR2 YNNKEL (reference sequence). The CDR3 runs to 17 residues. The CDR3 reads CVSSHSPGTQTDYGYTF. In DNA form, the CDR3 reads TGTGTCAGCAGCCACTCACCCGGGACACAGACCGACTATGGCTACACCTTC.

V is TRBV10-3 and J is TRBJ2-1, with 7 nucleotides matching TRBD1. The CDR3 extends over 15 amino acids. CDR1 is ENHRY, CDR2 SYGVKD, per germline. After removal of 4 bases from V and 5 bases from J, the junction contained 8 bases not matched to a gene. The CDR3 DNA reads TGTGCCATCAGTGGAATAGGGGGCCGGAACAATGAGCAGTTCTTC. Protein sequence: CAISGIGGRNNEQFF.

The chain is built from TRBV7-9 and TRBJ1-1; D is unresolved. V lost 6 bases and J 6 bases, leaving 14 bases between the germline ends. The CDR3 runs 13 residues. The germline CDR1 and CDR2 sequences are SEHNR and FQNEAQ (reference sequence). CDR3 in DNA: TGTGCCAGCAGGCACAGTAATGAGGCTGAAGCTTTCTTT. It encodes CASRHSNEAEAFF.

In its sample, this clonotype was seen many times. CDR3 coding DNA: TGTGCCAGCAGTTTATCCGGACAGGGGCCGAATGGCTACACCTTC. Amino acid sequence: CASSLSGQGPNGYTF. This chain connects TRBV12-3 or TRBV12-4 to TRBJ1-2; 9 bases match TRBD1. The CDR3 totals 15 residues. V lost 2 bases and J lost 6; bases outside the gene matches: 7.

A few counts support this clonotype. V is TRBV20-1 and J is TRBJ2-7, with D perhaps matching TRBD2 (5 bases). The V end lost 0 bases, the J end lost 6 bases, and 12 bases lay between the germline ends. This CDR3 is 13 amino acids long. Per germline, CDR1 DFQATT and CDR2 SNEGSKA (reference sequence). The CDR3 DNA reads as TGCAGTGCTAGAGATCTAGCCCTTAGCGAGCAGTACTTC. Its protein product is CSARDLALSEQYF.

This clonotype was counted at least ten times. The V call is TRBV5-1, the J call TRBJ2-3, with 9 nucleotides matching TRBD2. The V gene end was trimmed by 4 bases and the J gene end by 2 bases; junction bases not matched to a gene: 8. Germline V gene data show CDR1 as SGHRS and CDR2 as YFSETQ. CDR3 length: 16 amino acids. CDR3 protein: CASSISGTSHTDTQYF. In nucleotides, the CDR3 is TGCGCCAGCAGCATATCCGGGACTAGCCACACAGATACGCAGTATTTT.

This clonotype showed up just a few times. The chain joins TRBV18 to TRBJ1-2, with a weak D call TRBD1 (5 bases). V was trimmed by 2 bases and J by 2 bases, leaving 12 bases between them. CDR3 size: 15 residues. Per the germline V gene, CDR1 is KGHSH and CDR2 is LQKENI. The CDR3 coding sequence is TGTGCCAGCTCACCAGGAGGGGCCAACAACTATGGCTACACCTTC. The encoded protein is CASSPGGANNYGYTF.

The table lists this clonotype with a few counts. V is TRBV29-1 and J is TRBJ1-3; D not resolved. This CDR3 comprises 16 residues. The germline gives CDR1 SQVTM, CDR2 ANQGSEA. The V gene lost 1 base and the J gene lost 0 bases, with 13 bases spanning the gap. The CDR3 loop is CSVEVVAKGSGNTIYF. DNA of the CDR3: TGCAGCGTTGAAGTTGTGGCCAAAGGCTCTGGAAACACCATATATTTT.

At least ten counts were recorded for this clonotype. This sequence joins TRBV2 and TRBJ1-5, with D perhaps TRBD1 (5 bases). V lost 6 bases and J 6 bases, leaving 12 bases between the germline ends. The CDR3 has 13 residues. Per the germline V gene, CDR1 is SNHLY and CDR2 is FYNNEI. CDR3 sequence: CASRERGSQPQHF. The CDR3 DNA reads TGTGCCAGCAGGGAGAGGGGATCTCAGCCCCAGCATTTT.

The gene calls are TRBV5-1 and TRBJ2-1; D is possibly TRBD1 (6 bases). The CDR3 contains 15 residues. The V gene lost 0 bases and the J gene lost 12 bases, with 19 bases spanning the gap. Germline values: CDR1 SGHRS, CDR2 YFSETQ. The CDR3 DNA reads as TGCGCCAGCAGCTTGGACGCCCCTACAGGGCCCGGGCAGTTCTTC. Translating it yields CASSLDAPTGPGQFF.

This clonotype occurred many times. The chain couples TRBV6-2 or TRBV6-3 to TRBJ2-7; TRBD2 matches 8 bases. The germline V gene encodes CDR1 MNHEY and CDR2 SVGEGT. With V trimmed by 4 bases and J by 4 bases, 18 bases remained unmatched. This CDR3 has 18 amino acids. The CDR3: CASSFPFGGLEIRYEQYF. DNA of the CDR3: TGTGCCAGCAGTTTTCCCTTCGGGGGACTAGAAATTCGTTACGAGCAGTACTTC.

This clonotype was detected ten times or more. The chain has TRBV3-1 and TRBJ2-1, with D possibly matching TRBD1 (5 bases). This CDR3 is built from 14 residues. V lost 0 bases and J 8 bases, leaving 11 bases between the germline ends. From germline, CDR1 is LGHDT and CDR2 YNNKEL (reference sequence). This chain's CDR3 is CASSQEPGRYEQFF. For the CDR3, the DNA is TGTGCCAGCAGCCAAGAACCAGGGCGATATGAGCAGTTCTTC.

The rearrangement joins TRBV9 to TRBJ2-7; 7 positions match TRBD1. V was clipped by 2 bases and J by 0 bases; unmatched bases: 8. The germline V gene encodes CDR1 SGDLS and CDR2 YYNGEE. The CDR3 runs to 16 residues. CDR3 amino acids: CASSVRDSASSYEQYF. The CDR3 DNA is TGTGCCAGCAGCGTCCGGGACAGCGCGAGCTCCTACGAGCAGTACTTC.

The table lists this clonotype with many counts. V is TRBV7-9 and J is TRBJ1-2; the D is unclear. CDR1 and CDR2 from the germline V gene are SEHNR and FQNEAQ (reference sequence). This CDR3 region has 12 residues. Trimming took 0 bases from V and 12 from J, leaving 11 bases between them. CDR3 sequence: CASSLAHEENTF. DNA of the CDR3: TGTGCCAGCAGCTTAGCGCATGAGGAAAACACCTTC.

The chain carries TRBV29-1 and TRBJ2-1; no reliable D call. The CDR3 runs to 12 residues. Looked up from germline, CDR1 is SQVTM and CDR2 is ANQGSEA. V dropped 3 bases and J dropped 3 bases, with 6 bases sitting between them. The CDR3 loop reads CSVDSFYNEQFF. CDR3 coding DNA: TGCAGCGTTGATTCCTTCTACAATGAGCAGTTCTTC.

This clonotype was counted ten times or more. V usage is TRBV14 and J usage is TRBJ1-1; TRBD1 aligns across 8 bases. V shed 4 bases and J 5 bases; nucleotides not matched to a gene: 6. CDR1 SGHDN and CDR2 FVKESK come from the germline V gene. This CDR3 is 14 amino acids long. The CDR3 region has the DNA TGTGCCAGCAGCCTCGGACAGGGAGTAACTGAAGCTTTCTTT. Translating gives CASSLGQGVTEAFF.

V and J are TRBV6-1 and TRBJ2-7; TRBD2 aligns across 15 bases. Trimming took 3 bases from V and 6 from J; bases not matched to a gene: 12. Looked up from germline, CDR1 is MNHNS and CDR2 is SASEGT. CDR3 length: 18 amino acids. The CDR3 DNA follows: TGTGCCAGCAGTGACGGGACTAGCGGGGGGTCCCTGTCGGCCGAGCAGTACTTC. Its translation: CASSDGTSGGSLSAEQYF.

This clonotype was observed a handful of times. The CDR3 spells CASSGDLTKETQYF. As DNA, the CDR3 is TGCGCCAGCAGCGGGGATCTCACTAAAGAGACCCAGTACTTC. The V call is TRBV5-1, the J call TRBJ2-5, with D uncertain. Germline CDR1 reads SGHRS; CDR2 reads YFSETQ. CDR3 length equals 14 residues. Deletions cut 4 bases from V and 3 bases from J, with 13 bases between.

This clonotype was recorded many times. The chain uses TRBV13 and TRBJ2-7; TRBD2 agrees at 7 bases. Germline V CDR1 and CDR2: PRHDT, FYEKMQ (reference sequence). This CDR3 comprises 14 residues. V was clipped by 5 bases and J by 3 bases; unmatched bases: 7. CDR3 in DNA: TGTGCCAGCAGCCCAACTGGGGGGGGCTACGAGCAGTACTTC. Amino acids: CASSPTGGGYEQYF.

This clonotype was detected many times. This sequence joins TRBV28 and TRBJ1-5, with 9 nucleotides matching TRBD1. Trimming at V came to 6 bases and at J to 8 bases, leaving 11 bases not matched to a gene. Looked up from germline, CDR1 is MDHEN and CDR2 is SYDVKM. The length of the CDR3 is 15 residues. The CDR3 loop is CASSLLRDRVEPQHF. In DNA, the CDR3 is TGTGCCAGCAGCCTTCTCCGGGACAGGGTTGAGCCCCAGCATTTT.

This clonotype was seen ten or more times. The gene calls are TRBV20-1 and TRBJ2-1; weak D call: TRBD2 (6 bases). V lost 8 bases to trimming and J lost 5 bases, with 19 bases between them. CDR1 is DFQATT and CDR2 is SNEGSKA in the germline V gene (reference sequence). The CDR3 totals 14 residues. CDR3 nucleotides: TGCAGTCCGGACTACCGGAGATACGACAATGAGCAGTTCTTC. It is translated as CSPDYRRYDNEQFF.

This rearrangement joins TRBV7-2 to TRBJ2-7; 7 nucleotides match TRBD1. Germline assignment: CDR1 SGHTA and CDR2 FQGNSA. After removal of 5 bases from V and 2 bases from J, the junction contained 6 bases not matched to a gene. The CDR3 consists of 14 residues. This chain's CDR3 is CASSATGVAYEQYF. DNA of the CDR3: TGTGCCAGCAGCGCTACAGGGGTCGCCTACGAGCAGTACTTC.